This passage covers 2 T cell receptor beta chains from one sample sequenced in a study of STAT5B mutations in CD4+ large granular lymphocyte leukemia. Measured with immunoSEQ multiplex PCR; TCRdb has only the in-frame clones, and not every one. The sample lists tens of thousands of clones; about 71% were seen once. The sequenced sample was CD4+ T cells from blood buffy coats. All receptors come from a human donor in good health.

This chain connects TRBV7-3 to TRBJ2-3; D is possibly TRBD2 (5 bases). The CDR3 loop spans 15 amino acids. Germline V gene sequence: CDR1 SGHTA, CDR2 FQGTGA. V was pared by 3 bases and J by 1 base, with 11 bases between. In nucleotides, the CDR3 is TGTGCCAGCAGCTTGGGTAGCGCCGGCACAGATACGCAGTATTTT. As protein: CASSLGSAGTDTQYF.

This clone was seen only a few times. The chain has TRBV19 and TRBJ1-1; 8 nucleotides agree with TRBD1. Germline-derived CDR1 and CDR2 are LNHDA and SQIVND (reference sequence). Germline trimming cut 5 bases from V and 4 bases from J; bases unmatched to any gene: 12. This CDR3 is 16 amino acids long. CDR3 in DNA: TGTGCCAGTAGTCTCCAGACCGGGACAGGCCTCACTGAAGCTTTCTTT. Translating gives CASSLQTGTGLTEAFF.